A single sample gave rise to the 9 T cell receptor beta chains below, sequenced in a study of blood T cell repertoires in COVID-19. TCRdb's copy holds only in-frame clones and misses some; the assay was immunoSEQ multiplex PCR. The profile covers roughly 200,000 clones, with around four fifths appearing a single time and around 7.9% taken by the ten largest. Sequencing was carried out using peripheral blood. The source is a man aged 35 to 55 with active or convalescent COVID-19.

This clone appeared a single time. This sequence joins TRBV29-1 and TRBJ2-1; D may be TRBD2 (5 bases). The V gene's germline CDR1 is SQVTM and CDR2 ANQGSEA. The CDR3 covers 13 residues. The ends were cut back, 4 bases at V and 2 bases at J, with 9 bases in the middle. The CDR3 loop is CSVGRAPYNEQFF. The CDR3 region has the DNA TGCAGCGTTGGGCGGGCTCCCTACAATGAGCAGTTCTTC.

The genes are TRBV19 and TRBJ1-2; a weak D match, TRBD1 (6 bases). CDR3 length equals 13 residues. Trimming removed 3 bases from V and 5 bases from J, with 10 bases in between. The germline CDR1 and CDR2 sequences are LNHDA and SQIVND (reference sequence). The CDR3 DNA reads TGTGCCAGTAGTATGGCAGGGGTATATGGCTACACCTTC. Translated, it gives CASSMAGVYGYTF.

The V and J genes are TRBV29-1 and TRBJ1-2; D ambiguous. CDR1 is SQVTM, CDR2 ANQGSEA, per germline. This CDR3 comprises 13 residues. V gave up 3 bases and J gave up 5 bases, with 13 bases separating them. The CDR3 reads CSVEFLGPYGYTF. As DNA, the CDR3 is TGCAGCGTTGAGTTTCTAGGCCCATATGGCTACACCTTC.

The chain couples TRBV10-1 to TRBJ2-1; 11 nucleotides match TRBD2. Trimming took 5 bases from V and 7 from J; bases not matched to a gene: 4. CDR3 size: 14 residues. Germline values: CDR1 WNHNN, CDR2 SYGVQD (reference sequence). The CDR3 DNA sequence: TGCGCCAGCAGTACTAGCGGGAGAGGGAATGAGCAGTTCTTC. Residues: CASSTSGRGNEQFF.

The chain combines TRBV7-9 with TRBJ2-7, with D possibly matching TRBD2 (5 bases). Germline V CDR1 and CDR2: SEHNR, FQNEAQ (reference sequence). The CDR3 is 14 residues long. Trimming pared 1 base from V and 3 bases from J, leaving 10 bases between. The CDR3 here is CASSLGTWNYEQYF. CDR3 DNA sequence: TGTGCCAGCAGCTTAGGGACTTGGAACTACGAGCAGTACTTC.

The chain employs TRBV11-3 and TRBJ2-2; TRBD1 agrees at 7 bases. The J segment lost 5 bases and the V segment lost 4 bases, leaving 7 bases of the junction unmatched. This CDR3 has 15 amino acids. CDR1 and CDR2 (germline): SGHNT, YENEEA. For the CDR3, the DNA is TGTGCCAGCAGCTCCCAGGGGGTCCAAACCGGGGAGCTGTTTTTT. Encoded protein: CASSSQGVQTGELFF.

V gene TRBV5-1 combines with J gene TRBJ2-7, with 8 bases lining up with TRBD1. Germline CDR1 and CDR2: SGHRS and YFSETQ. Trimming at V came to 4 bases and at J to 2 bases, leaving 11 bases not matched to a gene. The CDR3 totals 16 residues. DNA for the CDR3: TGCGCCAGCAGCCAGACCGCCGGGACAGGCGCCTACGAGCAGTACTTC. Its translation: CASSQTAGTGAYEQYF.

This clone appeared a few times. This rearrangement joins TRBV19 to TRBJ1-4; tentative D call: TRBD1 (5 bases). Germline CDR1 is LNHDA and CDR2 is SQIVND (reference sequence). The CDR3 covers 14 residues. V gave up 7 bases and J gave up 6 bases, with 15 bases separating them. The CDR3 DNA sequence: TGTGCCAGTAATGCCGGGGGAAGGTATGAAAAACTGTTTTTT. It translates to CASNAGGRYEKLFF.

The chain is built from TRBV9 and TRBJ2-5; 7 bases fit TRBD1. There are 15 residues in the CDR3. Germline loops: CDR1 SGDLS, CDR2 YYNGEE. Trimming took 3 bases from V and 3 from J; bases not matched to a gene: 8. CDR3 region: CASSEGQFQKETQYF. The CDR3 DNA reads TGTGCCAGCAGCGAGGGACAGTTCCAGAAAGAGACCCAGTACTTC.